The entry below gives a single TCR beta chain sequence along with its context. HTBI primers from iRepertoire and Arm-PCR of CDR3 regions yielded the TCR beta libraries. MiXCR, applied by TCRdb to the multiplex PCR reads, yields one record per CDR3 protein. This table holds 620,000 or so distinct CDR3 sequences, roughly 15% found once. The data belong to a study of regulatory T cells in long-lasting Graves disease. The CDR3 is made up of 16 amino acids. Per germline, CDR1 SGHRS and CDR2 YFSETQ. Trimming took 1 base from V and 2 from J, leaving 15 bases between them. Sample time point: newly diagnosed GD, antithyroid drugs for less than 3 months. The TCR library was made from RNA that had been extracted from PBMCs in TRIzol. The same data also contributed to another study, on T cells in Graves' hyperthyroidism and ophthalmopathy.

The sequence came from a woman under 40 with Graves disease. Source: peripheral blood mononuclear cells (PBMCs), taken at new diagnosis, from a patient treated with antithyroid drugs. The V and J genes are TRBV5-1 and TRBJ2-5, with D tentatively TRBD1 (5 bases). The CDR3 protein is CASSLLGRRIQETQYF. The CDR3 DNA follows: TGCGCCAGCAGCTTGCTGGGGCGCAGAATTCAAGAGACCCAGTACTTC.